The entry that follows covers one T cell receptor beta chain sequence. It lacks a known antigen. No quality values exist for individual bases; no much larger clone is one base distant. Enrolling through a virtual design, the prospective study's participants ranged in age from roughly 18 to 89 years and lived across more than 20 United States geographic areas. Cohort assignment in the prospective study relied on participant-reported clinical history from a screening survey and a study questionnaire. ImmuneRACE Cohort 3 recovered participants were defined by two consecutive negative NP/OP PCR tests, healthcare professional clearance, or symptom resolution. In the prospective study, whole blood, serum and a nasopharyngeal or oropharyngeal swab were collected from each participant by mobile phlebotomists. Participants in the prospective study had the option to provide additional blood draws and questionnaires over an approximately 2-month period. Before DNA extraction, prospective study blood samples were shipped either frozen or at room temperature.

V trim: 4 bases; J trim: 2 bases; unmatched bases: 4. The germline V gene specifies SGHRS as CDR1 and YFSETQ as CDR2. The CDR3, cysteine through phenylalanine, is 14 amino acids long. Just CDR3 DNA is preserved here, 42 bases in frame from base 1. TCRbeta CDR3 regions were amplified from genomic DNA using the immunoSEQ Assay, a bias-controlled multiplex PCR. Per the original workflow: The number of nucleated cells in each sample was estimated from the amplification of reference gene primers within the assay. To quantify the absolute abundance of each unique TCRbeta CDR3 rearrangement, sequence reads were collapsed and filtered. For each sample, productive Simpson clonality was calculated by taking the square root of Simpson's diversity index across productive rearrangements. Entries here come from immuneACCESS through TCRdb and include only in-frame sequences with V and J called. Some clones fail to appear in such tables; in the studies checked, an unresolved V gene covers under half of the shortfall, and the cause of the remainder is unknown. V, J and clone size are taken as reported in that table, and D and trimming were inferred from the DNA itself. Here the sample has around 290,000 clones; 80% to 95% occur a single time. Around 1.1% of the sample belongs to the ten largest clones.

The source of the sample is a study of blood T cell repertoires in COVID-19 (dated by TCRdb to about 2020). The study in broad terms: Samples from collaborators originated in the United States, Italy and Spain and spanned both the acute and convalescent phases of COVID-19. The material from the prospective study consisted of cDNA or gDNA derived from T cells, B-cell-depleted T cells, or PBMCs. The dataset comprised deeply sampled blood TCRbeta repertoires from subjects exposed to, actively infected with, or recovered from COVID-19. A freely available public database, intended as a resource for researchers studying the immune response to SARS-CoV-2, is where the repertoires were released. Samples came from the ongoing ImmuneRACE study (first 160 participants) plus 1,254 subjects from 6 global collaborators. A de-identified subject ID, COVID-19 status, age in years and sex were almost always included in the sample metadata. Where HLA class I and class II types were available, the types were taken from metadata supplied by the sample provider, not from assay-based typing. Points the paper makes about the study in general: The amount of clinical and demographic metadata varied by source and participant and was provided uncurated.

This sequence originates from a woman under 40 who had recovered from COVID-19. The chain employs TRBV5-1 and TRBJ2-3; 7 middle bases align to TRBD1. Sequenced input: PBMCs or T cells enriched from blood (not recorded which). The CDR3 protein sequence reads: CASSIQGFTDTQYF. The DNA is TGCGCCAGCAGCATACAGGGGTTCACAGATACGCAGTATTTT.